Below are 21 T cell receptor beta chains sequenced from a single sample in a study of T cells in Graves' hyperthyroidism and ophthalmopathy. What was amplified from RNA transcripts were TCR beta CDR3 regions. During a first-round RT-PCR of the TCR CDR3, the HTBI primer set was used. Each CDR3 protein gets one entry after TCRdb re-called the multiplex PCR reads with MiXCR. The sample yields hundreds of thousands of distinct CDR3 sequences, around 20% seen once. The specimen was blood. Source of these receptors: a man between 40 and 49 years old with Graves' ophthalmopathy.

This clonotype was seen a handful of times. The chain joins TRBV2 to TRBJ1-3; no clear D. V was pared by 7 bases and J by 9 bases, with 19 bases between. CDR1 is SNHLY and CDR2 is FYNNEI in the germline V gene. This CDR3 is 14 amino acids long. CDR3 nucleotides: TGTGCCAGCAACCCCCGGGCCAGCCTAGGCACCATATATTTT. Protein product: CASNPRASLGTIYF.

The V gene is TRBV19, the J gene TRBJ2-6; 7 bases align to TRBD2. The CDR3 sequence is 17 residues long. The trim removed 4 bases at V and 0 bases at J, leaving 6 bases unmatched. From germline, CDR1 is LNHDA and CDR2 SQIVND (reference sequence). CDR3 nucleotide sequence: TGTGCCAGTAGTAATCCAGCGGGAACCTCTGGGGCCAACGTCCTGACTTTC. Protein: CASSNPAGTSGANVLTF.

This clonotype has a handful of counts. The genes are TRBV2 and TRBJ2-7, with 12 bases lining up with TRBD2. With 3 bases clipped from V and 2 bases from J, the junction kept 2 bases outside the gene matches. The CDR3 is 15 amino acids. Germline lookup yields CDR1 SNHLY and CDR2 FYNNEI. Here the CDR3 reads CASSERTSGTYEQYF. The CDR3, as DNA: TGTGCCAGCAGTGAGAGGACTAGCGGGACCTACGAGCAGTACTTC.

This clonotype was detected ten times or more. This chain uses TRBV7-6 with TRBJ2-7, with D possibly TRBD2 on 7 matching bases. There are 12 residues in the CDR3. Per the germline V gene, CDR1 is SGHVS and CDR2 is FNYEAQ. The CDR3 sequence: CASRGAENEQYF. Written as DNA, the CDR3 is TGTGCGAGCCGGGGGGCTGAGAACGAGCAGTACTTC.

This clonotype appeared a few times. The V gene is TRBV27, the J gene TRBJ2-1, with D uncertain. The V end was cut by 3 bases, the J end by 7 bases, with 16 bases between. Germline values: CDR1 MNHEY, CDR2 SMNVEV (reference sequence). This CDR3 comprises 15 residues. The CDR3 DNA sequence: TGTGCCAGCAGTTTCTGGCCCTTAAGTATGAATGAGCAGTTCTTC. Translated: CASSFWPLSMNEQFF.

V and J are TRBV20-1 and TRBJ2-3; D is perhaps TRBD2 (6 bases). The CDR3 runs to 15 residues. V was cut by 1 base and J by 3 bases, with 14 bases left in between. Germline CDR1 and CDR2: DFQATT and SNEGSKA (reference sequence). The CDR3 sequence: CSARAGERATDTQYF. The CDR3 region has the DNA TGCAGTGCTAGAGCGGGGGAGCGGGCTACAGATACGCAGTATTTT.

This CDR3 is CSAARTSGRRTDTQYF. The CDR3 nucleotides are TGCAGTGCTGCCCGGACTAGCGGGAGACGCACAGATACGCAGTATTTT. The rearrangement links TRBV20-1 to TRBJ2-3, with 13 bases lining up with TRBD2. CDR1 and CDR2 from the germline V gene are DFQATT and SNEGSKA (reference sequence). The CDR3 is 16 residues long. J lost 1 base, V lost 5 bases, and 6 bases had no gene match.

This clonotype was counted ten times or more. The V gene is TRBV2, the J gene TRBJ2-7; TRBD1 agrees at 7 bases. Germline-derived CDR1 and CDR2 are SNHLY and FYNNEI. The CDR3 is 14 residues long. Trimming cost V 7 bases and J 3 bases; bases outside gene matches: 9. The chain's CDR3 is CASNPRSGGYEQYF. The CDR3 DNA is TGTGCCAGCAATCCCCGCTCAGGGGGCTACGAGCAGTACTTC. The complete variable domain, with remaining parts taken from reference TRBV2 and TRBJ2-7, reads EPEVTQTPSHQVTQMGQEVILRCVPISNHLYFYWYRQILGQKVEFLVSFYNNEISEKSEIFDDQFSVERPDGSNFTLKIRSTKLEDSAMYFCASNPRSGGYEQYFGPGTRLTVT.

This clonotype appeared many times. This rearrangement joins TRBV7-8 to TRBJ2-3; perhaps D is TRBD1 or TRBD2 (5 bases each). This CDR3 spans 15 amino acids. The germline V and J ends were trimmed by 7 bases and 2 bases, with 16 bases remaining between them. The germline V gene encodes CDR1 SGHVS and CDR2 FQNEAQ. The CDR3 is CASTSEGRITDTQYF. The CDR3 bases are TGTGCCAGCACCTCTGAGGGACGGATCACAGATACGCAGTATTTT. The whole variable domain, filled in from reference TRBV7-8 and TRBJ2-3, reads GAGVSQSPRYKVAKRGQDVALRCDPISGHVSLFWYQQALGQGPEFLTYFQNEAQLDKSGLPSDRFFAERPEGSVSTLKIQRTQQEDSAVYLCASTSEGRITDTQYFGPGTRLTVL.

This clonotype was seen ten or more times. The chain uses TRBV12-3 or TRBV12-4 and TRBJ1-5; D gene uncertain. CDR3 size: 14 residues. V was shortened by 6 bases and J by 1 base, with 10 bases between the two germline ends. Here the CDR3 DNA reads TGTGCCAGCAGCCCGGTGGGGAGCAATCAGCCCCAGCATTTT. Encoded protein: CASSPVGSNQPQHF.

This clonotype was found a few times. The V and J genes are TRBV13 and TRBJ2-7, with TRBD2 matching over 8 bases. Looked up from germline, CDR1 is PRHDT and CDR2 is FYEKMQ (reference sequence). The ends lost 5 bases at V and 3 bases at J; junction bases unmatched: 12. The CDR3 runs 16 residues. The DNA of the CDR3 is TGTGCCAGCAGCCCGAGTAGCGGGAACGGAATCTACGAGCAGTACTTC. This sequence encodes CASSPSSGNGIYEQYF.

The chain recombines TRBV5-1 with TRBJ1-1; D remains ambiguous. V was trimmed by 0 bases and J by 4 bases, leaving 13 bases between them. This CDR3 region has 15 residues. CDR1 is SGHRS, CDR2 YFSETQ, per germline. The CDR3 loop reads CASSLGWTGGTEAFF. CDR3 DNA: TGCGCCAGCAGCTTGGGGTGGACCGGCGGCACTGAAGCTTTCTTT. The full variable domain, in which reference TRBV5-1 and TRBJ1-1 provide the parts outside the CDR3, is KAGVTQTPRYLIKTRGQQVTLSCSPISGHRSVSWYQQTPGQGLQFLFEYFSETQRNKGNFPGRFSGRQFSNSRSEMNVSTLELGDSALYLCASSLGWTGGTEAFFGQGTRLTVV.

There are many counts of this clonotype. V and J are TRBV5-5 and TRBJ2-5; D tentatively reads TRBD1 or TRBD2 (5 bases each). Germline V gene sequence: CDR1 SGHKS, CDR2 YYEKEE (reference sequence). This CDR3 comprises 14 residues. V lost 0 bases, J lost 5 bases, and 11 bases lay in between. The CDR3 region has the DNA TGTGCCAGCAGCTTGGACCGAGGGACGGAGACCCAGTACTTC. Translated: CASSLDRGTETQYF.

V is TRBV6-1 and J is TRBJ2-5; 7 bases fit TRBD1. Germline trimming cut 5 bases from V and 2 bases from J; bases unmatched to any gene: 8. CDR3 length: 15 amino acids. Germline CDR1 and CDR2: MNHNS and SASEGT. CDR3 bases: TGTGCCAGCAGTCCCTTCCGGGACAGACAAGAGACCCAGTACTTC. This translates into CASSPFRDRQETQYF.

This clonotype was detected many times. This sequence joins TRBV7-2 and TRBJ2-1; 8 nucleotides match TRBD2. Per the germline V gene, CDR1 is SGHTA and CDR2 is FQGNSA. The CDR3 is 17 amino acids. V dropped 4 bases and J dropped 9; count of bases not matched to a gene: 17. CDR3 sequence (DNA): TGTGCCAGCAGCTCGGGTGTGTTTAGCGGGGTTAGGAGTGAGCAGTTCTTC. This encodes CASSSGVFSGVRSEQFF.

The table lists this clonotype with many counts. The chain joins TRBV5-1 to TRBJ1-1, with D tentatively TRBD1 (5 bases). This CDR3 is built from 16 residues. Germline CDR1 reads SGHRS; CDR2 reads YFSETQ. V lost 4 bases and J lost 7, with 23 bases in between. CDR3 sequence reads: CASSPGPPGELSEAFF. CDR3 DNA sequence: TGCGCCAGCAGCCCGGGACCGCCCGGAGAGCTCAGTGAAGCTTTCTTT. Full variable domain (outside the CDR3, taken from reference TRBV5-1 and TRBJ1-1): KAGVTQTPRYLIKTRGQQVTLSCSPISGHRSVSWYQQTPGQGLQFLFEYFSETQRNKGNFPGRFSGRQFSNSRSEMNVSTLELGDSALYLCASSPGPPGELSEAFFGQGTRLTVV.

As to this clonotype: Because the CDR3 is missing its conserved closing phenylalanine or tryptophan, this is likely a read error. The rearrangement uses TRBV5-1 and TRBJ2-5; maybe TRBD1 (6 bases). CDR1 SGHRS and CDR2 YFSETQ come from the germline V gene. V was clipped by 2 bases and J by 3 bases, with 14 bases between them. The CDR3 is 15 amino acids. The CDR3 sequence is CASSFTGIREETQYL. The CDR3 DNA reads as TGCGCCAGCAGCTTTACAGGGATAAGGGAAGAGACCCAGTACCTC.

Only a few counts were recorded for this clonotype. CDR3 region: CASSYPYYNEQFF. CDR3 DNA: TGTGCCAGCAGTTACCCTTACTACAATGAGCAGTTCTTC. The chain uses TRBV6-2 or TRBV6-3 and TRBJ2-1; D gene ambiguous. Germline V gene sequence: CDR1 MNHEY, CDR2 SVGEGT. The CDR3 is 13 residues long. With 2 bases removed from V and 3 bases from J, the gap between germline ends came to 5 bases.

In its sample, this clonotype was seen many times. This chain joins TRBV2 and TRBJ2-5; 9 bases fit TRBD2. V shed 7 bases and J 2 bases; nucleotides not matched to a gene: 5. The CDR3 runs 14 residues. The germline gives CDR1 SNHLY, CDR2 FYNNEI. CDR3 DNA: TGTGCCAGCAAAAGACTAGCGGCTCAAGAGACCCAGTACTTC. Translated, it gives CASKRLAAQETQYF.

The rearrangement uses TRBV6-2 or TRBV6-3 and TRBJ2-1; the match to TRBD1 covers 8 bases. CDR3 length: 13 amino acids. CDR1 is MNHEY and CDR2 is SVGEGT in the germline V gene. The V segment lost 4 bases and the J segment 5 bases; nucleotides outside the gene matches: 1. This chain's CDR3 is CASSWDRNNEQFF. CDR3 sequence (DNA): TGTGCCAGCAGTTGGGACAGGAACAATGAGCAGTTCTTC.

This clonotype has only a few counts. The chain combines TRBV6-1 with TRBJ2-2, with TRBD2 matching over 9 bases. CDR1 is MNHNS and CDR2 is SASEGT in the germline V gene. Trimming at V came to 4 bases and at J to 4 bases, leaving 4 bases not matched to a gene. The CDR3 runs to 15 residues. In nucleotides, the CDR3 is TGTGCCAGCAGTGTTAGCGGGAGCGGCACCGGGGAGCTGTTTTTT. It yields the protein CASSVSGSGTGELFF.